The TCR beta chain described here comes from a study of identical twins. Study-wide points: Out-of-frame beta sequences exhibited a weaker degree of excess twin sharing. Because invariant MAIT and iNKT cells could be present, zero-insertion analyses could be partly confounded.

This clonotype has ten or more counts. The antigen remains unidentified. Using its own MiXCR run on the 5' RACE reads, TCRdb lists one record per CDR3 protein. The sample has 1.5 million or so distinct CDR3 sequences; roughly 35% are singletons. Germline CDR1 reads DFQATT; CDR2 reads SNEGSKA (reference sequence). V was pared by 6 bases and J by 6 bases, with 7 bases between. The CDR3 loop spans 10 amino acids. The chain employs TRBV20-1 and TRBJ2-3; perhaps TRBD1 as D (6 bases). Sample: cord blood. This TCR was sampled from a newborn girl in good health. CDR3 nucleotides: TGCAGTGCCCAGGGGGATACGCAGTATTTT. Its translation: CSAQGDTQYF.